A single count supports the clone carrying this T cell receptor (beta chain). The antigen is undetermined. This CDR3 has 14 amino acids. V gave up 3 bases and J gave up 0 bases, with 10 bases separating them. Per the germline V gene, CDR1 is SGHRS and CDR2 is YFSETQ. This specimen comes from a study of beta chain features in type 1 diabetes. Study findings and constraints: Comparison showed that naive, central memory and Treg TCRB repertoires appeared more similar among patients than among healthy donors. Although PCR might favor shorter templates, it would do so equally in patients and controls.

Every bit of the isolated RNA underwent reverse transcription, so sequencing read expressed TCRB transcripts. The assay was immunoSEQ multiplex PCR, and TCRdb's table has in-frame clones only and misses some. The sample lists some 220,000 clones; approximately 11% were seen once. Purity above 98% was achieved in all sorted populations. Material: central memory CD4+ T cells from blood. This clonotype originated in a man aged 18 to 30 in good health. V usage is TRBV5-1 and J usage is TRBJ2-7; D tentatively reads TRBD1 or TRBD2 (5 bases each). In nucleotides, the CDR3 is TGCGCCAGCAGCTCGGGGCTGAGCTCCTACGAGCAGTACTTC. It codes for CASSSGLSSYEQYF.